The 23 T cell receptor beta chains listed next were all sequenced from one sample in a study of T-cell memory formation after mild COVID-19 (dated by TCRdb to the early 2020s). Library method: 5' RACE. Instrument on record: Illumina NovaSeq 6000. TCRdb cleaned the public reads at Q25 with fastp, built clones with MiXCR and kept in-frame beta chains. Identical CDR3 proteins give one entry, which carries the most common genes and DNA. This sample has under 250,000 distinct CDR3 sequences in its table, and less than 20% of those were observed once. The ten largest clones represent around 2% of the sample. The source material was PBMCs or a T cell subset sorted from them (not recorded which). The origin of the receptors is an adult woman who had mild COVID-19 (a few samples of this study predate the infection). The sample titles of this study are shuffled in the database, so cell type and time point are left out; the donor was told from shared clones.

The chain combines TRBV7-2 with TRBJ1-3; no reliable D call. This CDR3 has 15 amino acids. V gave up 1 base and J gave up 3 bases, with 10 bases separating them. The germline V gene encodes CDR1 SGHTA and CDR2 FQGNSA. The CDR3, as DNA: TGTGCCAGCAGCTTAGGAGTGGGGTTTGGAAACACCATATATTTT. Its translation is CASSLGVGFGNTIYF.

This clonotype has a handful of counts. The V gene is TRBV12-3 or TRBV12-4, the J gene TRBJ1-5; a weak D match, TRBD1 (6 bases). The CDR3 length is 13 residues. V lost 5 bases, J lost 4 bases, and 9 bases lay in between. The CDR3 region has the DNA TGTGCCAGCAGTACAGGGTCTAATCAGCCCCAGCATTTT. It yields the protein CASSTGSNQPQHF.

This clonotype came up a few times. The gene calls are TRBV4-1 and TRBJ2-7, with 8 nucleotides matching TRBD1. Germline CDR1 is MGHRA and CDR2 is YSYEKL. The V gene end was trimmed by 5 bases and the J gene end by 3 bases; junction bases not matched to a gene: 9. This CDR3 comprises 15 residues. DNA for the CDR3: TGCGCCAGCAGCTACGGACAGGGTCGAGGCTACGAGCAGTACTTC. As protein: CASSYGQGRGYEQYF.

This clonotype has a handful of counts. The J gene is TRBJ2-5, the V gene TRBV24-1; TRBD1 might be the D (5 bases). The CDR3 spans 15 residues. Trimming shortened V by 4 bases and J by 6 bases, and 17 bases separated the two germline ends. Germline values: CDR1 KGHDR, CDR2 SFDVKD. Written as DNA, the CDR3 is TGTGCCACCAGTGACAAATTCAGGGAATGGAAGACCCAGTACTTC. Its translation is CATSDKFREWKTQYF.

This rearrangement joins TRBV2 to TRBJ2-5, with 8 bases lining up with TRBD2. The germline gives CDR1 SNHLY, CDR2 FYNNEI. The CDR3 is 16 residues long. After removal of 2 bases from V and 1 base from J, the junction contained 6 bases not matched to a gene. CDR3 coding DNA: TGTGCCAGCAGTGAAAGTACTAGCGGACTCCAAGAGACCCAGTACTTC. This gives the protein CASSESTSGLQETQYF.

This clonotype occurred a few times. The V and J genes are TRBV12-3 or TRBV12-4 and TRBJ2-3; 7 nucleotides line up with TRBD2. The CDR3 length is 14 residues. Trimming at V came to 8 bases and at J to 2 bases, leaving 7 bases not matched to a gene. CDR3 in DNA: TGTGCCAGCTGTAGCGGGCGAAACACAGATACGCAGTATTTT. Protein product: CASCSGRNTDTQYF.

This clonotype was seen a few times. In DNA form, the CDR3 reads TGCAGCGCTCTCCCTCTAGGCACTGAAGCTTTCTTT. Protein sequence: CSALPLGTEAFF. This rearrangement joins TRBV29-1 to TRBJ1-1, with D unresolved. Trimming took 7 bases from V and 4 from J, leaving 13 bases between them. The CDR3 spans 12 residues. Germline V gives CDR1 SQVTM, CDR2 ANQGSEA.

This clonotype was detected only a few times. The rearrangement links TRBV5-1 to TRBJ2-7, with 8 bases matching TRBD1. The CDR3 totals 15 residues. The V gene's germline CDR1 is SGHRS and CDR2 YFSETQ. V was pared by 3 bases and J by 2 bases, with 7 bases of the junction left unmatched. CDR3 amino acids: CASSSGTGVAYEQYF. CDR3 sequence (DNA): TGCGCCAGCAGCTCCGGGACAGGTGTCGCCTACGAGCAGTACTTC.

This rearrangement joins TRBV12-3 or TRBV12-4 to TRBJ2-7; 8 bases are a match to TRBD1. The CDR3 loop spans 17 amino acids. J was trimmed by 6 bases and V by 5 bases; bases with no gene match: 18. Written as DNA, the CDR3 is TGTGCCAGCAGTCGATCGTGGACCGGGACAGGTCCCCTCGAGCAGTACTTC. Encoded protein: CASSRSWTGTGPLEQYF.

The chain recombines TRBV20-1 with TRBJ1-1; D uncertain. CDR3 size: 11 residues. Germline CDR1 reads DFQATT; CDR2 reads SNEGSKA (reference sequence). V shed 4 bases and J shed 4 bases, with 7 bases lying between them. The CDR3 here is CSAILGTEAFF. The CDR3 nucleotides read TGCAGTGCTATACTAGGCACTGAAGCTTTCTTT.

The V and J genes are TRBV7-2 and TRBJ2-3, with 11 bases lining up with TRBD1. The CDR3 spans 16 residues. Germline V CDR1 and CDR2: SGHTA, FQGNSA. Trimming took 5 bases from V and 1 from J; bases not matched to a gene: 5. CDR3 nucleotides: TGTGCCAGCAGCCGTCGGGACAGGGGGGGCACAGATACGCAGTATTTT. Residues: CASSRRDRGGTDTQYF.

The sample holds a few counts of this clonotype. The chain is built from TRBV20-1 and TRBJ2-4; 11 positions agree with TRBD2. Looked up from germline, CDR1 is DFQATT and CDR2 is SNEGSKA (reference sequence). The CDR3 covers 14 residues. With 5 bases clipped from V and 6 bases from J, the junction kept 6 bases outside the gene matches. The CDR3 bases are TGCAGTGCTCCTACGGGGACTAGCGGAAACATTCAGTACTTC. It is translated as CSAPTGTSGNIQYF.

This clonotype has a handful of counts. The rearrangement links TRBV5-1 to TRBJ2-4; 8 bases fit TRBD1. The CDR3 length is 14 residues. Per germline, CDR1 SGHRS and CDR2 YFSETQ. The V gene end was trimmed by 0 bases and the J gene end by 6 bases; junction bases not matched to a gene: 2. The CDR3 DNA sequence: TGCGCCAGCAGCTTGGCTGGACAGGGAAACATTCAGTACTTC. Its translation: CASSLAGQGNIQYF.

V gene TRBV5-6 combines with J gene TRBJ1-1, with D possibly being TRBD1 (5 bases). The germline V and J ends were trimmed by 2 bases and 7 bases, with 12 bases remaining between them. There are 13 residues in the CDR3. The germline V gene has CDR1 SGHDT and CDR2 YYEEEE. The CDR3 spells CASSFGADLEAFF. The CDR3 nucleotides are TGTGCCAGCAGCTTCGGGGCAGACCTTGAAGCTTTCTTT.

This clonotype was detected a few times. The rearrangement joins TRBV6-5 to TRBJ1-1; D ambiguous. The germline V gene encodes CDR1 MNHEY and CDR2 SVGAGI. Trimming took 1 base from V and 1 from J, leaving 7 bases between them. This CDR3 has 14 residues. The CDR3 coding sequence is TGTGCCAGCAGTTACTATGGGGAGAACACTGAAGCTTTCTTT. Translated, it gives CASSYYGENTEAFF.

V is TRBV14 and J is TRBJ2-7, with D maybe TRBD1 (6 bases). The CDR3 spans 13 residues. Germline lookup yields CDR1 SGHDN and CDR2 FVKESK. The V gene lost 5 bases and the J gene lost 6 bases, with 14 bases spanning the gap. The CDR3 DNA sequence: TGTGCCAGCAGCAATATGGACAGTGCCGAGCAGTACTTC. Amino acid sequence: CASSNMDSAEQYF.

CDR3 nucleotides: TGTGCCAGCAGCTTGACCTACACCGGGGAGCTGTTTTTT. It encodes CASSLTYTGELFF. The chain is built from TRBV7-3 and TRBJ2-2; no clear D gene. The CDR3 length is 13 residues. Germline V gene sequence: CDR1 SGHTA, CDR2 FQGTGA. V was clipped by 3 bases and J by 3 bases, with 5 bases between them. Drawing the rest from reference TRBV7-3 and TRBJ2-2, the complete variable domain is GAGVSQTPSNKVTEKGKYVELRCDPISGHTALYWYRQSLGQGPEFLIYFQGTGAADDSGLPNDRFFAVRPEGSVSTLKIQRTERGDSAVYLCASSLTYTGELFFGEGSRLTVL.

The J gene is TRBJ1-1, the V gene TRBV29-1; perhaps TRBD1 as D (6 bases). Trimming shortened V by 7 bases and J by 5 bases, and 14 bases separated the two germline ends. Germline V CDR1 and CDR2: SQVTM, ANQGSEA. The CDR3 is made up of 12 amino acids. Here the CDR3 DNA reads TGCAGCGGTTTTAGGGGGGAAACTGAAGCTTTCTTT. It encodes CSGFRGETEAFF.

The genes are TRBV15 and TRBJ1-2; no firm D call. Germline lookup yields CDR1 LNHNV and CDR2 YYDKDF (reference sequence). The CDR3 sequence is 13 residues long. The V gene lost 5 bases and the J gene lost 5 bases, with 12 bases spanning the gap. The CDR3 region is CATSSRTDYGYTF. The CDR3 coding sequence is TGTGCCACCAGCTCCCGGACGGATTATGGCTACACCTTC.

This clonotype was detected many times. V is TRBV20-1 and J is TRBJ2-7, with D possibly TRBD2 on 5 matching bases. Trimming took off 3 bases at V and 5 bases at J, with 14 bases between the two ends. Per the germline V gene, CDR1 is DFQATT and CDR2 is SNEGSKA (reference sequence). The CDR3 is made up of 13 amino acids. The CDR3 coding sequence is TGCAGTGCTAGGAGGGAGCCCGGGGACGAGCAGTACTTC. It codes for CSARREPGDEQYF.

This clonotype was counted a few times. V is TRBV7-6 and J is TRBJ2-1; D is unresolved. Trimming shortened V by 4 bases and J by 2 bases, and 6 bases separated the two germline ends. The CDR3 is made up of 13 amino acids. Germline V gene sequence: CDR1 SGHVS, CDR2 FNYEAQ. The CDR3 DNA is TGTGCCAGCAGCTACCGGCCCTACAATGAGCAGTTCTTC. Its protein product is CASSYRPYNEQFF.

This clonotype has only a few counts. The chain carries TRBV19 and TRBJ2-7; a possible D gene is TRBD1 (5 bases). Per germline, CDR1 LNHDA and CDR2 SQIVND (reference sequence). The CDR3 totals 13 residues. V was trimmed by 3 bases and J by 3 bases, leaving 9 bases between them. The CDR3: CASSIGRVYEQYF. The CDR3 nucleotides read TGTGCCAGTAGTATTGGCAGGGTCTACGAGCAGTACTTC.

A few counts support this clonotype. This chain links TRBV20-1 with TRBJ1-1, with D uncertain. There are 11 residues in the CDR3. V lost 1 base and J 5 bases, leaving 5 bases between the germline ends. Germline lookup yields CDR1 DFQATT and CDR2 SNEGSKA (reference sequence). The CDR3: CSARGVTEAFF. CDR3 bases: TGCAGTGCTAGAGGGGTAACTGAAGCTTTCTTT.